This T cell receptor beta chain derives from a study of T cells after yellow fever vaccination. Using its own MiXCR run on the 5' RACE reads, TCRdb lists one record per CDR3 protein. Of under 600,000 distinct CDR3 sequences in the sample, about 13% were seen once. The CDR3 has 15 amino acids. The germline V gene has CDR1 MNHEY and CDR2 SVGEGT. V was pared by 8 bases and J by 1 base, with 18 bases between. This clonotype occurred a few times. This chain connects TRBV6-2 or TRBV6-3 to TRBJ2-7, with D perhaps TRBD2 (6 bases). This clonotype originated in a man aged 30-40 years who received the YFV17D yellow fever vaccine. This specimen was PBMCs, taken on the day of the yellow fever booster vaccination. The CDR3 loop is CASAGLSSWSYEQYF. In DNA, the CDR3 is TGTGCCAGCGCGGGATTATCCTCGTGGTCCTACGAGCAGTACTTC.